The rows below give T cell receptor beta chains drawn from one sample of a study of cytomegalovirus exposure and HLA in healthy donors. Measured with immunoSEQ multiplex PCR; TCRdb has only the in-frame clones, and not every one. There are more than 95,000 clones in the sample; 65% to 80% occur only once, and roughly 5.7% lies in the top ten. The sequenced material came from PBMCs. These receptors originate from a male donor in good health and CMV-seronegative. Each CDR3 is given with its conserved first and last residue. Clone size is stated in some rows and not others, as once, few, many or a class when expanded.

- TRBJ2-1 TRBV28 CASSPYGNEQFF
- TRBJ2-7 TRBV7-2 CASSVTFAGGPYEQYF
once TRBJ2-5 TRBV19 CASSTTHSGETQYF
- TRBJ2-7 TRBV19 CASSPGTGAYEQYF
- - TRBV2 CASSLQRDYEQYF
- TRBJ2-2 TRBV19 CASSIVPNTGELFF
few TRBJ1-5 TRBV5-6 CASRWGVRNQPQHF
- TRBJ1-2 TRBV7-9 CASSLPGFQGVDGYTF
- TRBJ2-5 TRBV5-6 CASSPGTSKETQYF
once TRBJ1-1 TRBV28 CASSLWGRGTEAFF
once TRBJ2-5 TRBV5-1 CASSAQMYQETQYF
- TRBJ2-1 TRBV27 CASSYRGRVVNEQFF
- TRBJ1-1 TRBV27 CASSLARTGAHTEAFF
- TRBJ1-2 TRBV30 CAWRVLLGYTF
- TRBJ1-6 TRBV6-5 CASSYGQGLNSPLHF
- TRBJ2-5 TRBV18 CASSLSGFTEETQYF
- TRBJ2-1 TRBV6-4 CASSDVASGYNEQFF
- TRBJ1-3 TRBV4-1 CASSQDLSKGNTIYF
- TRBJ1-2 TRBV18 CASSSPAVREYGYTF
- TRBJ1-1 TRBV14 CASVQGAAGGGTEAFF
- TRBJ1-5 TRBV28 CASSPRLGGNQPQHF
few TRBJ2-7 TRBV29-1 CSVFLQGAGRGEQYF
- TRBJ1-5 TRBV6-1 CASSDRDRSQPQHF
- TRBJ2-1 TRBV5-1 CASSLAVAGGNNEQFF
- TRBJ1-5 TRBV19 CASSIEVRRYSNQPQHF
once TRBJ1-1 TRBV7-9 CASSLEVQGAEAFF
- TRBJ2-1 TRBV10-2 CASSGPSSYNEQFF
few TRBJ1-6 TRBV2 CASSEGRSSPLHF
- TRBJ2-1 TRBV28 CASSPPRGISYNEQFF
few TRBJ2-7 TRBV5-6 CASSLGPPGYEQYF
- TRBJ2-7 TRBV6-1 CASSERGYAYEQYF
- TRBJ1-2 TRBV28 CASSFVGRDLANYGYTF
few TRBJ2-3 TRBV7-3 CASSLSGVSGTDTQYF
- TRBJ1-1 TRBV6-1 CASSERGVAEAFF
- TRBJ1-1 TRBV27 CASSARQSEAFF
few TRBJ2-7 TRBV29-1 CSVQDRGASYEQYF
- TRBJ2-2 TRBV5-4 CASSPDRGGTGELFF
once TRBJ2-1 TRBV6-4 CASSDSRQDEQFF
- TRBJ1-2 TRBV7-9 CASSSDSSYGYTF
few TRBJ2-7 TRBV5-6 CASSLRTQAGGRSYEQYF
- TRBJ2-5 TRBV6-1 CASSDRLAGGGQYF
few TRBJ1-1 TRBV10-2 CARQDKMNTEAFF
once TRBJ2-1 TRBV5-1 CASSLGGQGGNEQFF
- TRBJ1-2 TRBV7-2 CASSYRDRGHYGYTF
- TRBJ2-7 TRBV5-6 CASSLSVYEQYF